Listed below are T cell receptor beta chains from one sample, sequenced in a study of cytomegalovirus exposure and HLA in healthy donors. Data came from immunoSEQ multiplex PCR; TCRdb stores just in-frame clones and leaves some out. The sample totals some 130,000 clones. Input material: PBMCs. The receptors derive from a woman aged 40 to 50 in good health and CMV-seropositive. CDR3s include the opening cysteine and the closing phenylalanine or tryptophan. The D gene is left open where the match is weak.

TRBD1	TRBJ1-1	TRBV28	TGTGCCAGCAGTCCCGAAACGTACAGGGGGGATATGAACACTGAAGCTTTCTTT	CASSPETYRGDMNTEAFF
.	TRBJ2-1	TRBV18	TGTGCCAGCTCACCCCTCCACCGCGGGGCCTACAATGAGCAGTTCTTC	CASSPLHRGAYNEQFF
.	TRBJ1-5	TRBV27	TGTGCCAGCAGTTTATGGGGGGGGCAGCCCCAGCATTTT	CASSLWGGQPQHF
TRBD1	TRBJ1-1	TRBV10-1	TGCGCCAGCAGTGAGTCCCAGACAGGGGAGAACACTGAAGCTTTCTTT	CASSESQTGENTEAFF
TRBD2	TRBJ2-7	TRBV5-1	TGCGCCAGCAGCTTGGAGGGAGCGGGATTCCACGAGCAGTACTTC	CASSLEGAGFHEQYF
.	TRBJ2-1	TRBV11-3	TGTGCCAGCAGCTTGACCGGGACTTTCAATGAGCAGTTCTTC	CASSLTGTFNEQFF
.	TRBJ2-1	TRBV7-9	TGTGCCAGCAGCCCCTCATTCGGAGGGAATGAGCAGTTCTTC	CASSPSFGGNEQFF
.	TRBJ2-7	TRBV7-9	TGTGCCAGCAGATTTCTAGACGAGCAGTACTTC	CASRFLDEQYF
TRBD2	TRBJ2-2	TRBV7-8	TGTGCCAGCAGCCTAAAAACCTTAGCGGGGGGTGCCGGGGAGCTGTTTTTT	CASSLKTLAGGAGELFF
.	TRBJ2-7	TRBV5-1	TGCGCCAGCAGGCCCCGGGACTCCCACTACGAGCAGTACTTC	CASRPRDSHYEQYF
TRBD2	TRBJ2-7	TRBV6-5	TGTGCCAGCCGCGCGGCGGGAGATTACGAGCAGTACTTC	CASRAAGDYEQYF
.	TRBJ1-2	TRBV9	TGTGCCAGCAGCGTAGGCAGGGGCTATGGCTACACCTTC	CASSVGRGYGYTF
TRBD2	TRBJ2-1	TRBV6-5	TGTGCCAGCAGTTTTCTAGCGGGAGTGACCTACAATGAGCAGTTCTTC	CASSFLAGVTYNEQFF
.	TRBJ2-3	TRBV7-9	TGTGCCAGCAGCCATACCGCGATCACAGATACGCAGTATTTT	CASSHTAITDTQYF
TRBD2	TRBJ2-5	TRBV11-2	TGTGCCAGCAGCGAGACTAGCGGGGAGCAGTACTTC	CASSETSGEQYF
.	TRBJ2-1	TRBV28	TGTGCCAGCAGTTTAACCATGAGGCAGTTCTTC	CASSLTMRQFF
.	TRBJ2-7	TRBV9	TGTGCCAGCAGCGTCAGCAGCGGATACCCCTACGAGCAGTACTTC	CASSVSSGYPYEQYF
.	TRBJ2-2	TRBV12-1	TGTGCCAGCAGCTTTGCCCTAGGACTAGCCAACACCGGGGAGCTGTTTTTT	CASSFALGLANTGELFF
.	TRBJ2-2	TRBV6-5	TGTGCCAGCAGTTACTCCAGGGGCACCGGGGAGCTGTTTTTT	CASSYSRGTGELFF
.	TRBJ1-5	TRBV2	TGTGCCAGCAGTCCCGAGAGATCCAATCAGCCCCAGCATTTT	CASSPERSNQPQHF